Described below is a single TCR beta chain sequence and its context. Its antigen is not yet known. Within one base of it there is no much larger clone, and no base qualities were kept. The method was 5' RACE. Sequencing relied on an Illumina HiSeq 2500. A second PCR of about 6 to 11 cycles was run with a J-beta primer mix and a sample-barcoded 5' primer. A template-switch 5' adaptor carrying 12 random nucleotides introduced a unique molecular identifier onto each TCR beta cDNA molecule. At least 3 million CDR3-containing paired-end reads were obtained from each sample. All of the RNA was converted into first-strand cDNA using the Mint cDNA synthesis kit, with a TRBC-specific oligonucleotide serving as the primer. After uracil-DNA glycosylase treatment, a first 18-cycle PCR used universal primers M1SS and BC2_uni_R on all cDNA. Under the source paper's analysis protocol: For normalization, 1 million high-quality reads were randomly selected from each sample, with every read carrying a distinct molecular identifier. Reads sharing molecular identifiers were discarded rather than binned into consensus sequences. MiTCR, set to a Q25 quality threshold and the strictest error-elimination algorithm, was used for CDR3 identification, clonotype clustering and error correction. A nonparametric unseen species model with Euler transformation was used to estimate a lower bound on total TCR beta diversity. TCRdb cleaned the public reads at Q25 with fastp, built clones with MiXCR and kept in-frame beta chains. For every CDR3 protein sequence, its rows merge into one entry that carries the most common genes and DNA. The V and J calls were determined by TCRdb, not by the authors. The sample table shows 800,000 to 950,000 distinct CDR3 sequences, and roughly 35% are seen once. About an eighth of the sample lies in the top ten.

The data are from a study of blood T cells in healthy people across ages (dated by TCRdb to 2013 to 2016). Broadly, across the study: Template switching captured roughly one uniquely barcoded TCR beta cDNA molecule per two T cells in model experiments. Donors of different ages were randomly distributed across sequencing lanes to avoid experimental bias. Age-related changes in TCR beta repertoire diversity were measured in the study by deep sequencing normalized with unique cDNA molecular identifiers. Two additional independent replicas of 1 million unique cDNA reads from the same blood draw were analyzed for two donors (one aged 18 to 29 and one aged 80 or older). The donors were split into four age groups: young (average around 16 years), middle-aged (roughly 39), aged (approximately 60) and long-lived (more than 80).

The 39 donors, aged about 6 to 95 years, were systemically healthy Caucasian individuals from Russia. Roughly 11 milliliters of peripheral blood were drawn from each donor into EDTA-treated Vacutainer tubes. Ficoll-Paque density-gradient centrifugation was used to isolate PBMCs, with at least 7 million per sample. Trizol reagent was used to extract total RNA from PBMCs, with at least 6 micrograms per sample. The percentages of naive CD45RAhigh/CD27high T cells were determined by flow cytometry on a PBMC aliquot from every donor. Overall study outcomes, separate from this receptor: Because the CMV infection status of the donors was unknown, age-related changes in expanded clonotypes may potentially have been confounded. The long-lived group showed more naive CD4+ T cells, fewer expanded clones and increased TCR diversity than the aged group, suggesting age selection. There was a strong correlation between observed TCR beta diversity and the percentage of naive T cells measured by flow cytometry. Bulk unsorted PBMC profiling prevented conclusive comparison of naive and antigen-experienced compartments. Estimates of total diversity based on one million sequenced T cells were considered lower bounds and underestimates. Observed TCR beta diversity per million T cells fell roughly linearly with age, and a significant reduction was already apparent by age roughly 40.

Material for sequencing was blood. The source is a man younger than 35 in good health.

The DNA sequence reads TGTGCCAGCAGCTCCGGTTATCCGGCACCCCTCCACTTT. This codes for CASSSGYPAPLHF. In this chain, TRBV7-2 is recombined with TRBJ1-6, with the D gene uncertain. CDR1 SGHTA and CDR2 FQGNSA were looked up in the germline V gene. From its cysteine to its phenylalanine, the CDR3 spans 13 amino acids. Only CDR3 DNA remains: 39 bases, in frame from the first base. The junction carries 12 bases between V and J, which are trimmed by 4 bases and 11 bases respectively.